The text below deals with one T cell receptor beta chain. The antigen remains unidentified. The data stem from a study of blood T cells in healthy people across ages. Study results and caveats: Relative to aged donors, long-lived donors carried more naive CD4+ cells and displayed higher diversity.

The germline V and J ends were trimmed by 2 bases and 7 bases, with 8 bases remaining between them. The CDR3 length is 13 residues. Using a J-beta primer mix together with a sample-barcoded 5' primer, a second PCR was run for roughly 7 to 12 cycles. TCRdb reprocessed the 5' RACE reads via MiXCR and lists one record per CDR3 protein. The table lists 600,000 to 1,000,000 distinct CDR3 sequences, about 25% of them singletons. These data also formed part of another study, on T cells of mothers and their children. That investigation notes: The TCR beta CDR3 read count exceeded 9.5 million for each mother and was about 2.7 million for each child. Whether pairs are related or unrelated, thymic selection shapes their TCR recombination output in much the same way.

The sequenced sample was blood. V usage is TRBV12-3 or TRBV12-4 and J usage is TRBJ1-4; D unclear. The sequence was obtained from a boy between 10 and 17 years old in good health. The CDR3 loop is CASSLSRREKLFF. Written as DNA, the CDR3 is TGTGCCAGCAGTTTATCCCGTCGTGAAAAACTGTTTTTT.